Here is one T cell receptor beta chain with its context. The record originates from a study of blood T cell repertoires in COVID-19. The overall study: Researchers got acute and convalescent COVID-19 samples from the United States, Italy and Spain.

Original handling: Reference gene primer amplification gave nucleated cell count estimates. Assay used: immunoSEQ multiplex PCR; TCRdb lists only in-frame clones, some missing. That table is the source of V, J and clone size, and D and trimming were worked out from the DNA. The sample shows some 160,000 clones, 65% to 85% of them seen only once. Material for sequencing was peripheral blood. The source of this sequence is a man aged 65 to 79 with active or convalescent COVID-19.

CDR3 sequence: CASSPRQKDTGELFF. For the CDR3, the DNA is TGTGCCAGCTCACCACGACAGAAAGACACCGGGGAGCTGTTTTTT. The genes are TRBV18 and TRBJ2-2; D might be TRBD1 (5 bases). CDR1 is KGHSH and CDR2 is LQKENI in the germline V gene. The V and J ends lost 1 base and 3 bases respectively, with 9 bases between them. The CDR3 totals 15 residues. Based on the CDR3 plus reference TRBV18 and TRBJ2-2, the full variable domain is NAGVMQNPRHLVRRRGQEARLRCSPMKGHSHVYWYRQLPEEGLKFMVYLQKENIIDESGMPKERFSAEFPKEGPSILRIQQVVRGDSAAYFCASSPRQKDTGELFFGEGSRLTVL.